One and the same sample provided the 18 T cell receptor beta chains below, sequenced in a study of blood T cell repertoires in COVID-19. The data were produced by immunoSEQ multiplex PCR, yet TCRdb's version contains in-frame clones alone and is incomplete. The sample shows roughly 430,000 clones, roughly 86% of them seen only once. Sample: PBMCs or T cells enriched from blood (not recorded which). These receptors were collected from a woman aged 40 to 50 with acute COVID-19.

This clone occurred once. Other DNA variants within this sample encode the same CDR3. V gene TRBV3-1 (or the pseudogene TRBV3-2) combines with J gene TRBJ2-5, with a weak D call TRBD1 (5 bases). Per germline, CDR1 LGHDT and CDR2 YNNKEL (reference sequence). The ends were cut back, 1 base at V and 3 bases at J, with 9 bases in the middle. This CDR3 has 14 residues. This chain's CDR3 is CASSQVRGKETQYF. The CDR3, as DNA: TGTGCCAGCAGCCAAGTAAGGGGAAAAGAGACCCAGTACTTC.

The chain uses TRBV5-1 and TRBJ2-3; no reliable D call. V lost 4 bases and J lost 6, with 15 bases in between. There are 14 residues in the CDR3. Germline assignment: CDR1 SGHRS and CDR2 YFSETQ. Here the CDR3 reads CASSPVAGVDTQYF. The CDR3 nucleotides read TGCGCCAGCAGCCCCGTGGCAGGCGTCGATACGCAGTATTTT.

The V and J genes are TRBV19 and TRBJ1-2, with D possibly matching TRBD1 (6 bases). The CDR3 consists of 18 residues. The germline V gene has CDR1 LNHDA and CDR2 SQIVND (reference sequence). Trimming left V 3 bases short and J 3 bases short, with 23 bases between. The CDR3 bases are TGTGCCAGTAGTATCACTTCAGGGGAGATAGCAGCGGACTATGGCTACACCTTC. Its translation: CASSITSGEIAADYGYTF.

CDR3 DNA: TGTGCCAGCAGCAGGGACAGGAGTTACGAGCAGTACTTC. It is translated as CASSRDRSYEQYF. The chain has TRBV7-9 and TRBJ2-7; TRBD1 matches at 8 bases. CDR3 length equals 13 residues. V shed 5 bases and J 4 bases; nucleotides not matched to a gene: 4. The germline CDR1 and CDR2 sequences are SEHNR and FQNEAQ (reference sequence).

This rearrangement joins TRBV19 to TRBJ2-5, with 7 positions matching TRBD2. Germline loops: CDR1 LNHDA, CDR2 SQIVND (reference sequence). The trim removed 6 bases at V and 1 base at J, leaving 8 bases unmatched. The length of the CDR3 is 15 residues. CDR3 nucleotides: TGTGCCAGTAGAACGACCGGGGGGATCCAAGAGACCCAGTACTTC. Amino acid sequence: CASRTTGGIQETQYF.

This clone was counted between two and nine times. The rearrangement links TRBV30 to TRBJ1-2; possibly TRBD1 for D (6 bases). Trimming pared 3 bases from V and 1 base from J, leaving 9 bases between. This CDR3 spans 13 amino acids. Germline assignment: CDR1 GTSNPN and CDR2 SVGIG (reference sequence). The CDR3: CAWRDRNNYGYTF. The DNA of the CDR3 is TGTGCCTGGAGGGACAGAAATAACTATGGCTACACCTTC.

The rearrangement links TRBV24-1 to TRBJ2-7; D uncertain. The germline CDR1 and CDR2 sequences are KGHDR and SFDVKD. Trimming cost V 6 bases and J 4 bases, with 9 bases left between them. The CDR3 loop spans 12 amino acids. CDR3 bases: TGTGCCACCAGTTGGTCGAGGTACGAGCAGTACTTC. Its protein product is CATSWSRYEQYF.

The rearrangement joins TRBV2 to TRBJ2-3; tentative D call: TRBD2 (5 bases). The CDR3 contains 15 residues. Per germline, CDR1 SNHLY and CDR2 FYNNEI. V was cut by 0 bases and J by 3 bases, with 10 bases left in between. CDR3 protein: CASSEASRGTDTQYF. CDR3 coding DNA: TGTGCCAGCAGTGAAGCTTCTCGGGGAACAGATACGCAGTATTTT.

The chain recombines TRBV5-1 with TRBJ2-5; possibly TRBD1 for D (5 bases). Germline V CDR1 and CDR2: SGHRS, YFSETQ. This CDR3 contains 13 residues. Between the trimmed V and J ends, which lost 4 bases and 2 bases, there was a span of 9 bases. As DNA, the CDR3 is TGCGCCAGCAGCGTAGACAGACAAGAGACCCAGTACTTC. Translation gives CASSVDRQETQYF.

The J gene is TRBJ1-2, the V gene TRBV5-1, with TRBD1 identical over 7 bases. The germline gives CDR1 SGHRS, CDR2 YFSETQ. The CDR3 covers 15 residues. Trimming took 0 bases from V and 5 from J; bases not matched to a gene: 7. The CDR3 is CASSLGPGGSYGYTF. The CDR3 DNA reads TGCGCCAGCAGCTTGGGGCCAGGGGGTAGTTATGGCTACACCTTC.

The V call is TRBV12-5, the J call TRBJ1-2; no firm D call. The CDR3 is 12 residues long. Germline-derived CDR1 and CDR2 are LGHNT and FRNRAP. The ends were cut back, 5 bases at V and 7 bases at J, with 11 bases in the middle. This chain's CDR3 is CASGPPSGGYTF. The CDR3 DNA follows: TGTGCTAGTGGTCCCCCTAGTGGTGGCTACACCTTC.

The CDR3 bases are TGTGCCAGCAGCTTGGTGATAGGAGAGAGCAATCAGCCCCAGCATTTT. Translating gives CASSLVIGESNQPQHF. This chain uses TRBV5-5 with TRBJ1-5, with D uncertain. Germline V CDR1 and CDR2: SGHKS, YYEKEE (reference sequence). Deletions cut 0 bases from V and 1 base from J, with 11 bases between. The CDR3 extends over 16 amino acids.

This chain connects TRBV19 to TRBJ1-5; D is ambiguous. This CDR3 spans 15 amino acids. The V end was cut by 2 bases, the J end by 3 bases, with 11 bases between. Germline CDR1 is LNHDA and CDR2 is SQIVND (reference sequence). The CDR3 DNA reads as TGTGCCAGTAGTATACGTGAGGGATTCAATCAGCCCCAGCATTTT. This sequence encodes CASSIREGFNQPQHF.

The rearrangement uses TRBV19 and TRBJ2-7; TRBD1 matches at 9 bases. Germline V gene data show CDR1 as LNHDA and CDR2 as SQIVND (reference sequence). V lost 6 bases, J lost 4 bases, and 10 bases stayed unmatched. CDR3 length equals 15 residues. CDR3 sequence (DNA): TGTGCCAGTAGGCCCTCCGACAGGGGGAGGTACGAGCAGTACTTC. It is translated as CASRPSDRGRYEQYF. The full variable domain, in which reference TRBV19 and TRBJ2-7 provide the parts outside the CDR3, is DGGITQSPKYLFRKEGQNVTLSCEQNLNHDAMYWYRQDPGQGLRLIYYSQIVNDFQKGDIAEGYSVSREKKESFPLTVTSAQKNPTAFYLCASRPSDRGRYEQYFGPGTRLTVT.

This sequence joins TRBV11-2 and TRBJ2-7, with unresolved D. Between the trimmed V and J ends, which lost 8 bases and 1 base, there was a span of 6 bases. This CDR3 is built from 11 residues. From germline, CDR1 is SGHAT and CDR2 FQNNGV. Here the CDR3 reads CASAGSYEQYF. The CDR3 nucleotides are TGTGCCAGCGCCGGTTCCTACGAGCAGTACTTC.

V usage is TRBV19 and J usage is TRBJ1-1, with 8 nucleotides matching TRBD1. Germline V gene data show CDR1 as LNHDA and CDR2 as SQIVND (reference sequence). The CDR3 covers 15 residues. V shed 5 bases, J shed 0 bases, and the junction held 5 bases outside the gene matches. The CDR3 nucleotides are TGTGCCAGTAGTGCCAAACAGGGGGTGAACACTGAAGCTTTCTTT. Amino acids: CASSAKQGVNTEAFF.

This rearrangement joins TRBV10-3 to TRBJ1-2; TRBD1 is a possible D gene (6 bases). V shed 2 bases and J shed 4 bases, with 8 bases lying between them. From germline, CDR1 is ENHRY and CDR2 SYGVKD. The CDR3 is 13 amino acids. In DNA, the CDR3 is TGTGCCATCAGTGAGGCAGGGGCCTATGGCTACACCTTC. Encoded protein: CAISEAGAYGYTF.

The chain links TRBV2 to TRBJ2-5, with 7 bases fitting TRBD2. Germline trimming cut 6 bases from V and 2 bases from J; bases unmatched to any gene: 3. Germline CDR1 reads SNHLY; CDR2 reads FYNNEI. The CDR3 sequence is 13 residues long. The CDR3 nucleotides read TGTGCCAGCAGGAACGGGGGGCAAGAGACCCAGTACTTC. Protein product: CASRNGGQETQYF. Together with reference TRBV2 and TRBJ2-5, the CDR3 gives the full variable domain: EPEVTQTPSHQVTQMGQEVILRCVPISNHLYFYWYRQILGQKVEFLVSFYNNEISEKSEIFDDQFSVERPDGSNFTLKIRSTKLEDSAMYFCASRNGGQETQYFGPGTRLLVL.